This T cell receptor (beta chain) was sequenced in a study of OX40 agonist ivuxolimab in advanced cancers. Study outcomes and limitations: A proportion of nonresponders additionally exhibited low normalized T-cell clonal expansion. The CD4+ and CD8+ T cells in the blood had expanded clonally by week 6 at 0.1 to 3.0 mg/kg.

The V gene's germline CDR1 is GTSNPN and CDR2 SVGIG (reference sequence). V gave up 5 bases and J gave up 0 bases; unmatched junction bases: 8. The CDR3 has 16 residues. On this clone itself: Antigen: not known.

The data were produced by immunoSEQ multiplex PCR, yet TCRdb's version contains in-frame clones alone and is incomplete. The sample has 100,000 to 120,000 clones, about nine tenths seen once; the top ten hold 0.27%. The chain combines TRBV30 with TRBJ2-3, with 10 nucleotides matching TRBD2. This specimen consisted of CD4+ or CD8+ T cells sorted from blood, obtained in a trial of the OX40 agonist ivuxolimab. The TCR originated in an adult with an advanced solid tumor such as melanoma, head and neck, liver or kidney cancer. CDR3 loop: CAWGPGLAPSTDTQYF. DNA for the CDR3: TGTGCCTGGGGACCGGGACTAGCGCCTAGCACAGATACGCAGTATTTT.